This TCR beta chain was found in a study of shared clonotypes between healthy human individuals. Study outcomes and limitations: Rarefaction showed sorted-subset sequencing was incomplete despite large depth. Naive subsets usually exceeded memory subsets in estimated richness.

The CDR3 totals 14 residues. CDR1 WSHSY and CDR2 SAAADI come from the germline V gene. The ends lost 5 bases at V and 0 bases at J; junction bases unmatched: 3. At a deep level, the assay was run. Sequencing used immunoSEQ multiplex PCR; TCRdb keeps in-frame clones, though not all of them. The sample lists about 1 million clones, approximately 68% occurring once. This clone has a handful of counts. Its antigen is undetermined. The sequencing input was memory CD4+ T cells sorted from blood. The subset is: CD45RA-negative fraction. The receptor was isolated from a man between 18 and 35 years old in good health. The V call is TRBV10-2, the J call TRBJ1-1, with 7 bases matching TRBD1. The CDR3 sequence is CASSRDSLNTEAFF. CDR3 nucleotide sequence: TGCGCCAGCAGTAGGGACAGTCTGAACACTGAAGCTTTCTTT.